This TCR beta chain was sequenced in a study of blood T cells in healthy people across ages. This CDR3 spans 13 amino acids. Per germline, CDR1 LNHDA and CDR2 SQIVND (reference sequence). The V gene lost 10 bases and the J gene lost 2 bases, with 13 bases spanning the gap. Drawn from each donor were roughly 10 milliliters of peripheral blood. Together with a sample-barcoded 5' primer, a J-beta primer mix was included in a second PCR lasting about 7 to 11 cycles. TCRdb redid the calling of the 5' RACE reads with MiXCR, one entry per CDR3 protein. The sample has around 870,000 distinct CDR3 sequences, about 28% seen once. Study results and limitations: Among long-lived donors, naive CD4+ cells were more numerous and diversity higher than in aged donors.

This clonotype has at least ten counts. The antigen remains unidentified. The rearrangement uses TRBV19 and TRBJ2-3; D may be TRBD1 or TRBD2 (5 bases each). Sequenced material: blood. The receptor was isolated from an elderly woman in good health. CDR3 residues: CATRQGPTDTQYF. The CDR3 DNA sequence: TGTGCCACTCGCCAGGGACCCACAGATACGCAGTATTTT.